This T cell receptor (beta chain) comes out of a study of shared clonotypes between healthy human individuals. Turning to the study itself: Each donor had three CD4 naive, three CD4 memory, two CD8 naive and one CD8 memory plate.

Using immunoSEQ multiplex PCR, the repertoire was profiled, and TCRdb retains in-frame clones only, with some absent. Altogether more than 2 million clones are present, 85% to 95% being singletons, with the ten largest covering around 1.8%. About this clone: Its antigen remains unidentified.

Germline CDR1 is MNHEY and CDR2 is SMNVEV (reference sequence). This CDR3 is 16 amino acids long. With 2 bases clipped from V and 0 bases from J, the junction kept 4 bases outside the gene matches. Study-level results: Genetic and exposure-history diversity was limited by the small donor number. Clonotypes shared by all four sorted-subset donors had higher generation probabilities than non-shared clonotypes.

Naivety among CD8 cells was defined by CD45RO negativity and positive CCR7 selection, thereby excluding terminally differentiated effector memory CD45RA+ cells. The chain recombines TRBV27 with TRBJ2-1, with 7 bases aligning to TRBD2. This sequence originates from a man between 18 and 29 years old in good health. Some clones in this sample may be carry-over from other donors' samples. Input material: naive CD8+ T cells from PBMCs. CDR3 region: CASSLLTSASYNEQFF. The CDR3 DNA reads as TGTGCCAGCAGTTTACTAACTAGCGCCTCCTACAATGAGCAGTTCTTC.